Sequencing of this T cell receptor (beta chain) was carried out in a study of blood T cell repertoires in COVID-19. Study details: Sources were T cells, B-cell-depleted T cells, or PBMCs; the material itself was cDNA or gDNA.

TCRdb's copy holds only in-frame clones and misses some; the assay was immunoSEQ multiplex PCR. The sample has around 67,000 clones; around 88% are singletons. The CDR3 contains 14 residues. Unmatched junction bases numbered 0, after V lost 2 bases and J lost 0 bases. Germline assignment: CDR1 SGHNT and CDR2 YYREEE (reference sequence). This sequence was found in a woman of 80 years or more with active or convalescent COVID-19. The sequencing sample was made of peripheral blood. The chain has TRBV5-4 and TRBJ1-1, with 8 bases lining up with TRBD1. CDR3 region: CASSLQGVNTEAFF. DNA for the CDR3: TGTGCCAGCAGCTTACAGGGGGTGAACACTGAAGCTTTCTTT. The full variable domain, its missing parts supplied by reference TRBV5-4 and TRBJ1-1, is ETGVTQSPTHLIKTRGQQVTLRCSSQSGHNTVSWYQQALGQGPQFIFQYYREEENGRGNFPPRFSGLQFPNYSSELNVNALELDDSALYLCASSLQGVNTEAFFGQGTRLTVV.